This T cell receptor beta chain was profiled in a study of post-analysis software for immune sequencing data. TCR beta cDNA libraries included unique molecular identifiers. In TCRdb, the PCR reads were re-called with MiXCR into one record per CDR3 protein. The table has about 540,000 distinct CDR3 sequences, 30% to 40% seen once. Findings and caveats of the study: When patients were compared with controls, four to six TRBV segments were more frequent, TRBV5-6, TRBV5-1 and TRBV20-1 among them. When compared against controls, multiple sclerosis patients showed significantly lower normalized Chao1 diversity.

The trim removed 4 bases at V and 5 bases at J, leaving 4 bases unmatched. Germline lookup yields CDR1 MNHEY and CDR2 SMNVEV (reference sequence). The CDR3 has 13 amino acids. A few counts support this clonotype. The antigen is undetermined. The sequence derives from a girl aged 2-17 years with multiple sclerosis. The chain carries TRBV27 and TRBJ1-2; the match to TRBD1 covers 7 bases. Sequenced input: blood. The CDR3 sequence: CASSWDSRYGYTF. CDR3 sequence (DNA): TGTGCCAGCAGTTGGGACAGTAGGTATGGCTACACCTTC.